This paragraph reports one T cell receptor (beta chain). What it binds is unknown. The sample belongs to a study of shared clonotypes between healthy human individuals. Study-level points and caveats: When naive CD4 clonotypes were compared across a few donors, approximately 4.9% were shared. Clonotypes not shared had lower generation probabilities than those common to all four donors.

This CDR3 region has 13 residues. With 5 bases removed from V and 11 bases from J, the gap between germline ends came to 15 bases. The V gene's germline CDR1 is SGHNT and CDR2 YENEEA. Splitting of each subset's genomic DNA was done evenly across several immunoSEQ plates. TCRdb's copy holds only in-frame clones and misses some; the assay was immunoSEQ multiplex PCR. The table lists over a million clones, roughly 97% of them singletons. Caucasian adults living in Nashville, Tennessee, provided all samples. The V gene is TRBV11-3, the J gene TRBJ2-2, with D tentatively TRBD1 (6 bases). This receptor was taken from a man younger than 40 in good health. Sequencing input: naive CD4+ T cells sorted from blood. This sample's subset: CD45RA+ positively selected. DNA for the CDR3: TGTGCCAGCAGCGGGGACAAGGCCGACGAGCTGTTTTTT. This gives the protein CASSGDKADELFF.